One TCR beta chain is described in this entry. Its antigen is still unknown. This specimen belongs to a study of cytomegalovirus exposure and HLA in healthy donors. Study-wide results and caveats: Three chains tied to CMV proved CMV antigen-specific in vitro. In a later analysis, HLA-associated beta chains showed higher expansion and lower generation probabilities than comparable chains.

Trimming left V 9 bases short and J 2 bases short, with 13 bases between. The CDR3 sequence is 13 residues long. Germline-derived CDR1 and CDR2 are MDHEN and SYDVKM. Researchers ran the PCR with 60 Vbeta and 13 Jbeta primers. Assay: immunoSEQ multiplex PCR; the TCRdb copy retains only in-frame clones and omits some. The sample table sets out about 200,000 clones. The TCR originated in a boy aged 10-17 years in good health and CMV-seronegative. The chain joins TRBV28 to TRBJ1-1, with D perhaps matching TRBD1 (5 bases). The specimen was PBMCs. The CDR3: CASWPGLNTEAFF. The CDR3 DNA is TGTGCCAGTTGGCCGGGACTTAACACTGAAGCTTTCTTT.